This T cell receptor beta chain was sequenced for a study of monozygotic twins with inflammatory bowel disease. Findings of the study overall: TCRbeta inverse Simpson diversity was decreased in IBD patients versus healthy co-twins.

Details on this clonotype: Its antigen remains unidentified.

The authors made each sample's cDNA in eight separate reactions. Reprocessing the 5' RACE reads, TCRdb reports a single entry for every CDR3 protein and omits DNA. In total, the table holds 300,000 to 350,000 distinct CDR3 sequences. The CDR3 has 13 residues. Germline lookup yields CDR1 SGHRS and CDR2 YFSETQ. One blood sample of 2 to 2.5 ml was taken from each donor. Isolation of total RNA was performed on whole blood, with no prior T cell sorting. Sequenced sample: blood. This sequence originates from a human donor with ulcerative colitis or Crohn's disease, or a healthy co-twin of an affected twin (not recorded which). The V and J genes are TRBV5-1 and TRBJ2-7; the D call of TRBD1 rests on TCRdb alone, since no DNA is present to check it. The CDR3: CASSLSQGSEQYF.